These 5 T cell receptor beta chains share one sample of origin, sequenced in a study of OX40 agonist ivuxolimab in advanced cancers. Assay used: immunoSEQ multiplex PCR; TCRdb lists only in-frame clones, some missing. The sample carries around 80,000 clones, roughly 90% recorded once. The source was CD4+ or CD8+ T cells sorted from blood, collected in a trial of the OX40 agonist ivuxolimab. These TCRs come from an adult with an advanced solid tumor such as melanoma, head and neck, liver or kidney cancer.

The chain carries TRBV30 and TRBJ1-1; D ambiguous. The CDR3 has 14 amino acids. Germline CDR1 and CDR2: GTSNPN and SVGIG (reference sequence). Trimming took 4 bases from V and 1 from J, leaving 13 bases between them. Written as DNA, the CDR3 is TGTGCCTGGACTGGTGGGTCCCCGAACACTGAAGCTTTCTTT. Protein product: CAWTGGSPNTEAFF.

This chain uses TRBV7-7 with TRBJ2-5; 9 bases align to TRBD2. CDR1 is SSHAT, CDR2 FNYEAQ, per germline (reference sequence). The CDR3 sequence is 13 residues long. V dropped 3 bases and J dropped 4; count of bases not matched to a gene: 0. The DNA of the CDR3 is TGTGCCAGCAGCTTGACTAGCGGAGAGACCCAGTACTTC. This translates into CASSLTSGETQYF. Supplemented by reference TRBV7-7 and TRBJ2-5, the full variable domain reads GAGVSQSPRYKVTKRGQDVTLRCDPISSHATLYWYQQALGQGPEFLTYFNYEAQPDKSGLPSDRFSAERPEGSISTLTIQRTEQRDSAMYRCASSLTSGETQYFGPGTRLLVL.

The chain employs TRBV5-1 and TRBJ2-7; the D is unclear. V lost 2 bases, J lost 4 bases, and 7 bases lay in between. Germline CDR1 is SGHRS and CDR2 is YFSETQ. The CDR3 is 12 residues long. DNA for the CDR3: TGCGCCAGCAGCTTACCGGCATACGAGCAGTACTTC. Its translation is CASSLPAYEQYF.

V gene TRBV11-3 combines with J gene TRBJ2-5; D call uncertain. The CDR3 is made up of 12 amino acids. CDR1 is SGHNT and CDR2 is YENEEA in the germline V gene. V dropped 4 bases and J dropped 4 bases, with 7 bases sitting between them. The CDR3 region is CASSSNSETQYF. CDR3 bases: TGTGCCAGCAGCTCCAATTCAGAGACCCAGTACTTC.

The chain combines TRBV15 with TRBJ2-5, with TRBD2 identical over 7 bases. Germline-derived CDR1 and CDR2 are LNHNV and YYDKDF (reference sequence). The V segment lost 5 bases and the J segment 4 bases; nucleotides outside the gene matches: 13. The CDR3 spans 16 residues. The CDR3 loop reads CATSGGLSQKSETQYF. Here the CDR3 DNA reads TGTGCCACCAGCGGGGGACTATCCCAGAAGTCAGAGACCCAGTACTTC.